Detailed here is one T cell receptor beta chain. The data were produced by immunoSEQ multiplex PCR, yet TCRdb's version contains in-frame clones alone and is incomplete. Here the sample spans roughly 150,000 clones, about 90% being singletons. These data belong to a study of control samples from healthy donors and cancer patients. The source of this sequence is a man aged 18 to 29 in good health. What was sequenced was blood.

The CDR3 nucleotides are TGTGCCAGCAGTTTATCGGACGGTGGGGAGCTGTTTTTT. It encodes CASSLSDGGELFF. This chain joins TRBV27 and TRBJ2-2; D remains unclear. Trimming removed 0 bases from V and 8 bases from J, with 7 bases in between. Germline assignment: CDR1 MNHEY and CDR2 SMNVEV (reference sequence). The CDR3 spans 13 residues.